The 19 T cell receptor beta chains below were found in one sample sequenced in a study of T-cell memory formation after mild COVID-19. TCRdb called the 5' RACE reads again in MiXCR, with one record for every CDR3 protein. The sample holds more than 350,000 distinct CDR3 sequences, 15% to 20% seen once. The sequencing sample was made of PBMCs or a T cell subset sorted from them (not recorded which). The receptor source for this set is a young man who had mild COVID-19 (a few samples of this study predate the infection). Cell type and time point are not known.

This chain links TRBV7-6 with TRBJ2-5, with 13 bases aligning to TRBD2. The CDR3 extends over 17 amino acids. The germline gives CDR1 SGHVS, CDR2 FNYEAQ. The J segment lost 3 bases and the V segment lost 5 bases, leaving 9 bases of the junction unmatched. As DNA, the CDR3 is TGTGCCAGCAGCCCACTAGCGGGGGGGCCGCAGGAAGAGACCCAGTACTTC. Protein product: CASSPLAGGPQEETQYF.

This rearrangement joins TRBV5-6 to TRBJ2-5, with TRBD1 as a possible D gene (5 bases). Germline CDR1 SGHDT, CDR2 YYEEEE. The CDR3 loop spans 13 amino acids. The V end lost 0 bases, the J end lost 5 bases, and 8 bases lay between the germline ends. The CDR3 loop is CASSLEQDETQYF. CDR3 coding DNA: TGTGCCAGCAGCTTGGAACAGGACGAGACCCAGTACTTC.

The rearrangement joins TRBV30 to TRBJ1-4; a weak D match, TRBD1 (5 bases). Trimming removed 5 bases at V and 6 bases at J, with 13 bases between. Per germline, CDR1 GTSNPN and CDR2 SVGIG (reference sequence). CDR3 length: 13 amino acids. The CDR3 nucleotides read TGTGCCTGGTCCCGTACAGGCGATGAAAAACTGTTTTTT. It codes for CAWSRTGDEKLFF. Using reference TRBV30 and TRBJ1-4 for the parts outside the CDR3, the full variable domain is SQTIHQWPATLVQPVGSPLSLECTVEGTSNPNLYWYRQAAGRGLQLLFYSVGIGQISSEVPQNLSASRPQDRQFILSSKKLLLSDSGFYLCAWSRTGDEKLFFGSGTQLSVL.

This clonotype turned up a few times. V is TRBV5-1 and J is TRBJ2-1; 8 bases are a match to TRBD2. The CDR3 length is 17 residues. Germline V CDR1 and CDR2: SGHRS, YFSETQ. The V and J ends lost 3 bases and 4 bases, in that order; junction bases with no gene match: 12. CDR3 in amino acids: CASSSRLWAGGYNEQFF. CDR3 DNA: TGCGCCAGCAGCTCACGACTCTGGGCGGGGGGATACAATGAGCAGTTCTTC. Combining the CDR3 with reference TRBV5-1 and TRBJ2-1 gives the whole variable domain KAGVTQTPRYLIKTRGQQVTLSCSPISGHRSVSWYQQTPGQGLQFLFEYFSETQRNKGNFPGRFSGRQFSNSRSEMNVSTLELGDSALYLCASSSRLWAGGYNEQFFGPGTRLTVL.

This clonotype turned up a few times. V gene TRBV13 combines with J gene TRBJ2-3; no firm D call. The germline V gene has CDR1 PRHDT and CDR2 FYEKMQ (reference sequence). CDR3 length: 17 amino acids. V was cut by 6 bases and J by 2 bases, with 21 bases left in between. DNA for the CDR3: TGTGCCAGCAGTTCAACGATGGCGGTAGGAGCCACAGATACGCAGTATTTT. This codes for CASSSTMAVGATDTQYF.

This clonotype occurred a few times. The genes are TRBV4-3 and TRBJ2-3; 12 bases map to TRBD2. Germline CDR1 is LGHNA and CDR2 is YSLEER. J was trimmed by 4 bases and V by 4 bases; bases with no gene match: 6. This CDR3 is 16 amino acids long. Written as DNA, the CDR3 is TGCGCCAGCAGCCTAAGAACTAGCGGGGGGTCAGATACGCAGTATTTT. Its translation: CASSLRTSGGSDTQYF.

This clonotype was seen a few times. The gene calls are TRBV5-1 and TRBJ1-4; 12 positions match TRBD1. CDR3 length: 14 amino acids. V dropped 5 bases and J dropped 8; count of bases not matched to a gene: 4. The germline CDR1 and CDR2 sequences are SGHRS and YFSETQ. The CDR3 reads CASRSGTGGEKLFF. The CDR3 nucleotides are TGCGCCAGCAGGTCCGGGACAGGGGGCGAAAAACTGTTTTTT.

This clonotype was observed many times. The chain combines TRBV4-2 with TRBJ2-1, with 9 bases matching TRBD2. With 0 bases clipped from V and 1 base from J, the junction kept 4 bases outside the gene matches. The CDR3 has 17 residues. Germline V gene data show CDR1 as LGHNA and CDR2 as YNFKEQ. The CDR3 DNA follows: TGTGCCAGCAGCCAAGAGGGAGCGGGGGGTTCCTACAATGAGCAGTTCTTC. This translates into CASSQEGAGGSYNEQFF.

In this sample, this clonotype turned up a few times. The rearrangement uses TRBV7-9 and TRBJ1-1, with D possibly matching TRBD1 (6 bases). Per germline, CDR1 SEHNR and CDR2 FQNEAQ (reference sequence). The V gene lost 5 bases and the J gene lost 0 bases, with 16 bases spanning the gap. The length of the CDR3 is 16 residues. CDR3 region: CASSPKKQGMNTEAFF. The CDR3 nucleotides read TGTGCCAGCAGCCCTAAAAAACAGGGTATGAACACTGAAGCTTTCTTT.

The rearrangement uses TRBV12-3 or TRBV12-4 and TRBJ1-2, with a weak D call TRBD1 (5 bases). The CDR3 runs 13 residues. V lost 1 base, J lost 4 bases, and 7 bases lay in between. For the CDR3, the DNA is TGTGCCAGCAGTTTAGAACAGGTCTATGGCTACACCTTC. It yields the protein CASSLEQVYGYTF.

This clonotype was counted a few times. The chain is built from TRBV5-1 and TRBJ2-7, with 11 bases lining up with TRBD1. V was clipped by 3 bases and J by 2 bases; unmatched bases: 7. This CDR3 region has 16 residues. Germline V gene sequence: CDR1 SGHRS, CDR2 YFSETQ. The CDR3 spells CASSWFGTGGTYEQYF. In nucleotides, the CDR3 is TGCGCCAGCAGCTGGTTCGGGACAGGGGGGACCTACGAGCAGTACTTC.

This chain connects TRBV11-2 to TRBJ2-2; D unresolved. The germline CDR1 and CDR2 sequences are SGHAT and FQNNGV. V gave up 7 bases and J gave up 4 bases, with 10 bases separating them. This CDR3 has 13 amino acids. The CDR3 sequence is CASIGLLTGELFF. CDR3 nucleotide sequence: TGTGCCAGCATTGGGCTACTCACCGGGGAGCTGTTTTTT.

The chain joins TRBV3-2 to TRBJ1-5. TRBV3-2 is annotated as a pseudogene. The CDR3 is 15 residues long. The DNA of the CDR3 is TGTGCCAGCAGCCCTTCCGAGGACTGGTATCAGCCCCAGCATTTT. Its translation is CASSPSEDWYQPQHF.

This chain links TRBV4-2 with TRBJ2-7, with D maybe TRBD2 (6 bases). Trimming took off 4 bases at V and 3 bases at J, with 13 bases between the two ends. The CDR3 is 14 amino acids. Germline V gene lookup returns CDR1 LGHNA and CDR2 YNFKEQ. The CDR3 nucleotides are TGTGCCAGCAGCCTTGGGGGGATCGGCTACGAGCAGTACTTC. The encoded protein is CASSLGGIGYEQYF.

This clonotype appeared a few times. The chain has TRBV24-1 and TRBJ2-1, with 8 bases fitting TRBD2. Germline trimming cut 3 bases from V and 0 bases from J; bases unmatched to any gene: 0. The germline gives CDR1 KGHDR, CDR2 SFDVKD. CDR3 size: 15 residues. The CDR3 DNA sequence: TGTGCCACCAGTGATAGCGGGGGCTCCTACAATGAGCAGTTCTTC. Translated: CATSDSGGSYNEQFF.

There are a few counts of this clonotype. This chain links TRBV11-2 with TRBJ2-3, with D possibly matching TRBD2 (6 bases). The CDR3 runs to 17 residues. V lost 6 bases and J 0 bases, leaving 19 bases between the germline ends. The germline CDR1 and CDR2 sequences are SGHAT and FQNNGV. CDR3 sequence reads: CASSSLGGAGSTDTQYF. The CDR3 DNA reads TGTGCCAGCAGTTCCCTCGGTGGGGCGGGAAGCACAGATACGCAGTATTTT.

The chain recombines TRBV9 with TRBJ1-6, with a tentative D call TRBD1 (6 bases). This CDR3 is built from 12 residues. Trimming shortened V by 7 bases and J by 8 bases, and 10 bases separated the two germline ends. CDR1 SGDLS and CDR2 YYNGEE come from the germline V gene. CDR3 residues: CASGQLDSPLHF. In nucleotides, the CDR3 is TGTGCCAGCGGACAGTTGGATTCACCCCTCCACTTT.

The sample holds a few counts of this clonotype. This sequence joins TRBV27 and TRBJ2-2; 9 bases are a match to TRBD1. The J segment lost 7 bases and the V segment lost 1 base, leaving 16 bases of the junction unmatched. Germline V gives CDR1 MNHEY, CDR2 SMNVEV (reference sequence). The CDR3 consists of 19 residues. In DNA, the CDR3 is TGTGCCAGCAGTTTATTTTCATTTTCGGGACAGGGTTACAGCGGGGAGCTGTTTTTT. Protein sequence: CASSLFSFSGQGYSGELFF.

There are many counts of this clonotype. The genes are TRBV24-1 and TRBJ2-3; possibly TRBD2 for D (6 bases). Trimming removed 4 bases at V and 3 bases at J, with 16 bases between. The CDR3 covers 16 residues. The germline V gene has CDR1 KGHDR and CDR2 SFDVKD. In DNA, the CDR3 is TGTGCCACCAGTGACCCGGACGGCGGGGCGACAGATACGCAGTATTTT. It is translated as CATSDPDGGATDTQYF.